These 11 T cell receptor beta chains came from one sample sequenced in a study of T cell responses to AZD1222 COVID-19 vaccine. Using immunoSEQ multiplex PCR, the repertoire was profiled, and TCRdb retains in-frame clones only, with some absent. Of 140,000 to 150,000 clones detected, 90% to 95% appear once; the ten largest clones hold 9% to 15%. The source was peripheral blood, collected after recovery from COVID-19. The receptors shown here come from an adult who had recovered from COVID-19.

This rearrangement joins TRBV6-1 to TRBJ2-1; a weak D match, TRBD1 (5 bases). The V end lost 2 bases, the J end lost 12 bases, and 20 bases lay between the germline ends. This CDR3 has 15 amino acids. The germline V gene encodes CDR1 MNHNS and CDR2 SASEGT. CDR3 protein: CASSEFVDSHFGQFF. CDR3 nucleotides: TGTGCCAGCAGTGAATTCGTCGACAGCCATTTCGGGCAGTTCTTC.

The chain uses TRBV11-3 and TRBJ2-2; D is ambiguous. The CDR3 is 13 residues long. V was cut by 4 bases and J by 1 base, with 4 bases left in between. In germline, CDR1 is SGHNT, CDR2 YENEEA. CDR3 loop: CASSSKNTGELFF. In DNA form, the CDR3 reads TGTGCCAGCAGCTCCAAGAACACCGGGGAGCTGTTTTTT.

This CDR3 reads CASSSPEEDELADTQYF. The CDR3, as DNA: TGTGCCAGCAGTTCGCCCGAAGAGGATGAACTGGCAGATACGCAGTATTTT. The chain joins TRBV28 to TRBJ2-3; no firm D call. The ends were cut back, 4 bases at V and 4 bases at J, with 21 bases in the middle. The CDR3 contains 17 residues. The germline CDR1 and CDR2 sequences are MDHEN and SYDVKM. Full variable domain (missing parts from reference TRBV28 and TRBJ2-3): DVKVTQSSRYLVKRTGEKVFLECVQDMDHENMFWYRQDPGLGLRLIYFSYDVKMKEKGDIPEGYSVSREKKERFSLILESASTNQTSMYLCASSSPEEDELADTQYFGPGTRLTVL.

The gene calls are TRBV5-1 and TRBJ2-3; 11 nucleotides line up with TRBD2. This CDR3 comprises 17 residues. Per germline, CDR1 SGHRS and CDR2 YFSETQ. Trimming removed 5 bases from V and 0 bases from J; junction bases left unmatched: 8. The CDR3 is CASSSGTSGSSTDTQYF. For the CDR3, the DNA is TGCGCCAGCAGTTCCGGGACTAGCGGCTCTAGCACAGATACGCAGTATTTT.

The V gene is TRBV27, the J gene TRBJ1-5; the D gene is possibly TRBD1 (6 bases). Trimming stripped 3 bases from V and 3 bases from J, with 9 bases between. CDR3 length: 14 residues. The germline CDR1 and CDR2 sequences are MNHEY and SMNVEV (reference sequence). The CDR3 nucleotides are TGTGCCAGCAGTTTGGCAGGGGACAATCAGCCCCAGCATTTT. This encodes CASSLAGDNQPQHF.

In nucleotides, the CDR3 is TGTGCCAGCAGTTTATTAGCGAGGGGGAAGATTGAAGCTTTCTTT. Its translation: CASSLLARGKIEAFF. The genes are TRBV28 and TRBJ1-1, with a tentative D call TRBD1 (6 bases). The CDR3 sequence is 15 residues long. Trimming removed 1 base at V and 7 bases at J, with 16 bases between. Per the germline V gene, CDR1 is MDHEN and CDR2 is SYDVKM.

The chain joins TRBV5-8 to TRBJ1-1; D gene unclear. The CDR3 runs 16 residues. V lost 1 base and J 1 base, leaving 14 bases between the germline ends. The germline CDR1 and CDR2 sequences are SGHTS and YDEGEE. The CDR3 DNA reads TGTGCCAGCAGCTTGTCTGTTGAGGATACGAACACTGAAGCTTTCTTT. It codes for CASSLSVEDTNTEAFF.

This clone was recorded only once. The chain links TRBV11-2 to TRBJ1-6, with 7 bases that match TRBD1. This CDR3 has 15 amino acids. Germline loops: CDR1 SGHAT, CDR2 FQNNGV. The ends lost 5 bases at V and 9 bases at J; junction bases unmatched: 10. The CDR3 is CASSSRTGDRSPLHF. The CDR3 coding sequence is TGTGCCAGCAGCAGTCGCACAGGGGATCGTTCACCCCTCCACTTT.

The V and J genes are TRBV19 and TRBJ2-7, with D tentatively TRBD1 (6 bases). Germline CDR1 and CDR2: LNHDA and SQIVND (reference sequence). This CDR3 is 14 amino acids long. The V end lost 3 bases, the J end lost 4 bases, and 13 bases lay between the germline ends. The CDR3 DNA sequence: TGTGCCAGTAGTATTACCTCGGACAGTTACGAGCAGTACTTC. Its translation is CASSITSDSYEQYF.

The table lists this clone with a count of one. The chain couples TRBV5-6 to TRBJ1-2, with D maybe TRBD1 (6 bases). V was trimmed by 4 bases and J by 2 bases, leaving 12 bases between them. Germline V gene sequence: CDR1 SGHDT, CDR2 YYEEEE. This CDR3 spans 14 amino acids. The CDR3 DNA reads TGTGCCAGCAGCCGACTTACAGGGAACTATGGCTACACCTTC. This gives the protein CASSRLTGNYGYTF.

The rearrangement uses TRBV5-1 and TRBJ2-7; a weak D match, TRBD1 (5 bases). The CDR3 loop spans 13 amino acids. V shed 0 bases and J shed 4 bases, with 8 bases lying between them. The germline gives CDR1 SGHRS, CDR2 YFSETQ. CDR3 coding DNA: TGCGCCAGCAGCTTGGTTCCAGGGTACGAGCAGTACTTC. This sequence encodes CASSLVPGYEQYF.